The 9 T cell receptor beta chains presented below share a single source sample, sequenced in a study of STAT3 mutations in large granular lymphocyte leukemia. Findings and caveats of the study: Every T-cell large granular lymphocyte leukemia patient had at least one immunodominant TCR beta clonotype.

Their cognate antigens are unknown. The table came from immunoSEQ multiplex PCR; TCRdb's copy has only in-frame clones and leaves some out. The sample carries under 9,500 clones, around 87% recorded once. Material: peripheral blood mononuclear cells. The receptor source for this set is an elderly man with T-cell large granular lymphocyte leukemia. Some clones in this sample may be carry-over from other donors' samples.

This chain links TRBV30 with TRBJ2-5; D tentatively fits TRBD1 or TRBD2 (5 bases each). CDR1 and CDR2 from the germline V gene are GTSNPN and SVGIG (reference sequence). V shed 5 bases and J shed 1 base, with 8 bases lying between them. The CDR3 loop spans 12 amino acids. CDR3 DNA sequence: TGTGCCTGGGGGGGACCCCAAGAGACCCAGTACTTC. Translated: CAWGGPQETQYF.

The chain couples TRBV4-2 to TRBJ2-2; either TRBD1 or TRBD2 may fit D (5 bases each). CDR3 length: 15 residues. Germline loops: CDR1 LGHNA, CDR2 YNFKEQ. Trimming took off 1 base at V and 5 bases at J, with 11 bases between the two ends. The CDR3 sequence is CASSQGGWGTGELFF. As DNA, the CDR3 is TGTGCCAGCAGCCAAGGGGGGTGGGGAACCGGGGAGCTGTTTTTT.

CDR3 sequence reads: CASSSRGAEMKFF. Written as DNA, the CDR3 is TGTGCCAGCAGCTCCCGGGGGGCGGAGATGAAGTTCTTC. The rearrangement links TRBV5-6 to TRBJ2-1; D perhaps matches TRBD2 (7 bases). V gave up 3 bases and J gave up 14 bases, with 18 bases separating them. Germline V gene lookup returns CDR1 SGHDT and CDR2 YYEEEE. The CDR3 spans 13 residues. Drawing the rest from reference TRBV5-6 and TRBJ2-1, the complete variable domain is DAGVTQSPTHLIKTRGQQVTLRCSPKSGHDTVSWYQQALGQGPQFIFQYYEEEERQRGNFPDRFSGHQFPNYSSELNVNALLLGDSALYLCASSSRGAEMKFFGPGTRLTVL.

This clone was counted only a few times. Written as DNA, the CDR3 is TGTGCCAGCAGCGCAACGCCTGGGACAGATAATTCACCCCTCCACTTT. Protein product: CASSATPGTDNSPLHF. The rearrangement uses TRBV9 and TRBJ1-6; 7 nucleotides line up with TRBD1. V was clipped by 3 bases and J by 5 bases; unmatched bases: 8. Germline-derived CDR1 and CDR2 are SGDLS and YYNGEE. The CDR3 extends over 16 amino acids.

The rearrangement joins TRBV7-2 to TRBJ2-7, with D unresolved. This CDR3 contains 13 residues. V was clipped by 5 bases and J by 6 bases, with 14 bases between them. CDR1 and CDR2 (germline): SGHTA, FQGNSA. In DNA, the CDR3 is TGTGCCAGCAGCCCACCCCGCTTTGGCGAGCAGTACTTC. Its translation: CASSPPRFGEQYF.

The chain uses TRBV5-4 and TRBJ2-1; tentative D call: TRBD1 (6 bases). Trimming pared 6 bases from V and 3 bases from J, leaving 13 bases between. Germline CDR1 and CDR2: SGHNT and YYREEE (reference sequence). CDR3 size: 14 residues. The chain's CDR3 is CASTAGVNYNEQFF. CDR3 sequence (DNA): TGTGCCAGCACAGCAGGGGTTAACTACAATGAGCAGTTCTTC.

This chain uses TRBV28 with TRBJ2-7; a weak D match, TRBD2 (5 bases). Trimming shortened V by 3 bases and J by 3 bases, and 18 bases separated the two germline ends. In germline, CDR1 is MDHEN, CDR2 SYDVKM. The CDR3 has 16 residues. CDR3 region: CASSFKIRSGDYEQYF. In nucleotides, the CDR3 is TGTGCCAGCAGTTTCAAGATCCGCAGCGGTGACTACGAGCAGTACTTC.

The rearrangement links TRBV2 to TRBJ2-3; TRBD1 matches 8 bases. Per the germline V gene, CDR1 is SNHLY and CDR2 is FYNNEI. CDR3 length equals 14 residues. Losses at the gene ends were 5 bases for V and 3 bases for J; bases not matched to a gene: 4. The CDR3 loop reads CASSLQGATDTQYF. DNA of the CDR3: TGTGCCAGCAGTCTCCAGGGGGCAACAGATACGCAGTATTTT. The whole variable domain, filled in from reference TRBV2 and TRBJ2-3, reads EPEVTQTPSHQVTQMGQEVILRCVPISNHLYFYWYRQILGQKVEFLVSFYNNEISEKSEIFDDQFSVERPDGSNFTLKIRSTKLEDSAMYFCASSLQGATDTQYFGPGTRLTVL.

V gene TRBV28 combines with J gene TRBJ2-7; the D is unclear. Germline CDR1 and CDR2: MDHEN and SYDVKM. CDR3 length: 13 amino acids. Trimming took 5 bases from V and 2 from J, leaving 10 bases between them. The CDR3 DNA follows: TGTGCCAGCAGTCCCGGGCCCACCTACGAGCAGTACTTC. Translated: CASSPGPTYEQYF. Combining the CDR3 with reference TRBV28 and TRBJ2-7 gives the whole variable domain DVKVTQSSRYLVKRTGEKVFLECVQDMDHENMFWYRQDPGLGLRLIYFSYDVKMKEKGDIPEGYSVSREKKERFSLILESASTNQTSMYLCASSPGPTYEQYFGPGTRLTVT.